This is a list of T cell receptor beta chains from one sample in a study of human T cells and chemical hapten exposure. TCRdb reanalysed the RACE reads using MiXCR and keeps one entry per CDR3 protein. Here the sample spans just over 95,000 distinct CDR3 sequences, roughly a quarter being singletons. Here the sequenced sample was whole blood, taken in connection with sensitization to the hapten diphenylcyclopropenone (DPC). The receptors originated from a man between 35 and 55 years old with alopecia areata. Some clones in this sample may be carry-over from other donors' samples. The CDR3 runs from the conserved cysteine through the conserved F or W.

TRBV28	CASFQGVPYEQYF
TRBV13	CASSPGGRQETQYF
TRBV29-1	CSVAFGGNTEAFF
TRBV24-1	CATSDTGPTGEKLFF
TRBV10-3	CAISLSGQLSSYNEQFF
TRBV24-1	CATSDTRTATETQYF
TRBV20-1	CSAKLGQGPYGYTF
TRBV3-1	CASSLKPGYPYEQYF
TRBV10-3	CAISAGDNTGELFF
TRBV4-2	CASSQDPGPSYNEQFF
TRBV7-9	CASSSRLAALGEQYF
TRBV12-3/TRBV12-4	CASTLRLGWGTDTQYF
TRBV28	CASSSGLQRGSSTGLREAFF
TRBV7-9	CASSPGTSGRVYNEQFF
TRBV20-1	CSARWTASSYEQYF
TRBV20-1	CSAASGGQETQYF
TRBV5-1	CASSRDFTYEQYF
TRBV6-5	CASTTARAGDRGLVHSYNEQFF
TRBV5-1	CASSLVGGRTEAFF
TRBV27	CASSLAGRTDTQYF
TRBV5-1	CASSGVEERDTQYF
TRBV13	CASSMTSGTYNEQFF
TRBV28	CASSLQAGEGSSTDTQYF
TRBV9	CASSVGIGSGNTIYF
TRBV6-5	CASSYKSGGQETQYF
TRBV6-6	CASSLRGEGGSPLHF
TRBV7-9	CASSLVTGAWGEQYF
TRBV20-1	CSARAPGAHVRGNEKLFF
TRBV29-1	CSVEYPPERQETQYF
TRBV28	CASSRTSGVYEQYF
TRBV4-2	CASSQGRTDQETQYF
TRBV27	CASRVGRGTDTQYF
TRBV24-1	CATRLGNHDEQFF
TRBV20-1	CSARDRTGFEQYF
TRBV19	CASSIGGNEQFF
TRBV4-2	CASSQGGDLDYEQYF
TRBV12-3/TRBV12-4	CASSLGLPLAGGDADTQYF